This entry lists 16 T cell receptor beta chains sequenced from one sample in a study of cytomegalovirus exposure and HLA in healthy donors. PCR primers comprised 60 Vbeta and 13 Jbeta primers. Sequencing was performed with immunoSEQ multiplex PCR; in TCRdb, only in-frame clones are kept and a portion is missing. This table holds some 200,000 clones, 80% found once. The specimen was PBMCs. The receptors originated from a boy between 10 and 17 years old in good health and CMV-seronegative.

The rearrangement uses TRBV5-6 and TRBJ2-7; 8 bases are shared with TRBD1. The trim removed 2 bases at V and 3 bases at J, leaving 4 bases unmatched. The CDR3 runs 14 residues. Germline V gene sequence: CDR1 SGHDT, CDR2 YYEEEE. CDR3 in DNA: TGTGCCAGCAGCTTAGGACAGGGAGGCTACGAGCAGTACTTC. The encoded protein is CASSLGQGGYEQYF.

V gene TRBV12-5 combines with J gene TRBJ2-2; D not resolved. V gave up 11 bases and J gave up 4 bases, with 14 bases separating them. CDR3 size: 13 residues. CDR1 is LGHNT, CDR2 FRNRAP, per germline. In DNA, the CDR3 is TGTGCTGAGGAGAGTCCGGTCACCGGGGAGCTGTTTTTT. Protein product: CAEESPVTGELFF.

This rearrangement joins TRBV19 to TRBJ2-2; 7 bases map to TRBD1. V lost 8 bases, J lost 1 base, and 1 base stayed unmatched. The germline V gene encodes CDR1 LNHDA and CDR2 SQIVND (reference sequence). The CDR3 is 13 amino acids. The CDR3 is CASRDRNTGELFF. DNA for the CDR3: TGTGCCAGTCGGGACAGGAACACCGGGGAGCTGTTTTTT. The full variable domain, with the rest looked up from reference TRBV19 and TRBJ2-2, is DGGITQSPKYLFRKEGQNVTLSCEQNLNHDAMYWYRQDPGQGLRLIYYSQIVNDFQKGDIAEGYSVSREKKESFPLTVTSAQKNPTAFYLCASRDRNTGELFFGEGSRLTVL.

This chain links TRBV5-1 with TRBJ1-4; D perhaps matches TRBD1 (6 bases). The V and J ends lost 4 bases and 0 bases respectively, with 19 bases between them. The germline CDR1 and CDR2 sequences are SGHRS and YFSETQ. The CDR3 has 18 amino acids. The CDR3: CASSPGTGIGATNEKLFF. The DNA of the CDR3 is TGCGCCAGCAGCCCGGGAACAGGGATCGGGGCAACTAATGAAAAACTGTTTTTT.

The chain employs TRBV5-6 and TRBJ1-2; 7 nucleotides agree with TRBD1. The ends lost 0 bases at V and 4 bases at J; junction bases unmatched: 6. Germline CDR1 and CDR2: SGHDT and YYEEEE. There are 15 residues in the CDR3. CDR3 in DNA: TGTGCCAGCAGCTTGGGACAGGGCTCCTCCTATGGCTACACCTTC. This codes for CASSLGQGSSYGYTF.

This chain uses TRBV30 with TRBJ2-5, with 7 bases aligning to TRBD1. The J call may not be correct, given that the DNA end is closer to TRBJ2-7. There are 13 residues in the CDR3. CDR1 is GTSNPN and CDR2 is SVGIG in the germline V gene (reference sequence). CDR3: CAWSRGSGYEQYF. The CDR3 DNA follows: TGTGCCTGGTCCAGGGGGTCCGGGTACGAGCAGTACTTC.

This chain connects TRBV5-6 to TRBJ1-1; D is possibly TRBD1 (5 bases). Germline CDR1 and CDR2: SGHDT and YYEEEE. V lost 4 bases and J 10 bases, leaving 20 bases between the germline ends. The CDR3 extends over 14 amino acids. CDR3 sequence (DNA): TGTGCCAGCAGCCCCCAGGGCATCCCGGGTGGAGCTTTCTTT. Translated: CASSPQGIPGGAFF.

This chain joins TRBV27 and TRBJ2-7; possibly TRBD1 for D (5 bases). The length of the CDR3 is 13 residues. V gave up 7 bases and J gave up 5 bases, with 15 bases separating them. CDR1 MNHEY and CDR2 SMNVEV come from the germline V gene (reference sequence). The CDR3: CASIGVRGDEQYF. CDR3 DNA sequence: TGTGCCAGCATAGGGGTACGTGGGGACGAGCAGTACTTC.

In its sample, this clone was seen a few times. CDR3 sequence reads: CASSTGAGELFF. CDR3 DNA sequence: TGTGCCAGCAGCACAGGGGCCGGGGAGCTGTTTTTT. The gene calls are TRBV5-4 and TRBJ2-2; the match to TRBD1 covers 7 bases. V was clipped by 4 bases and J by 6 bases; unmatched bases: 0. The CDR3 totals 12 residues. Germline V gives CDR1 SGHNT, CDR2 YYREEE (reference sequence).

The chain employs TRBV2 and TRBJ2-7; D is perhaps TRBD2 (6 bases). The CDR3 extends over 15 amino acids. The germline gives CDR1 SNHLY, CDR2 FYNNEI. V lost 8 bases and J lost 2, with 19 bases in between. DNA for the CDR3: TGTGCCAGCGGTCCTAGCGCCAGAGAGCCCTACGAGCAGTACTTC. Translating gives CASGPSAREPYEQYF.

The V call is TRBV7-6, the J call TRBJ2-7, with D hard to call. From germline, CDR1 is SGHVS and CDR2 FNYEAQ. V was trimmed by 0 bases and J by 7 bases, leaving 7 bases between them. The CDR3 runs to 12 residues. The CDR3 region is CASSLALGEQYF. CDR3 in DNA: TGTGCCAGCAGCTTAGCGCTCGGTGAGCAGTACTTC.

The V call is TRBV7-2, the J call TRBJ1-2, with D possibly being TRBD1 (5 bases). The ends were cut back, 5 bases at V and 6 bases at J, with 13 bases in the middle. Germline V lookup: CDR1 SGHTA, CDR2 FQGNSA. This CDR3 has 13 residues. The CDR3 region is CASSLSRQNGYTF. As DNA, the CDR3 is TGTGCCAGCAGCCTCAGCAGACAGAATGGCTACACCTTC.

This clone was detected only once. The chain uses TRBV25-1 and TRBJ2-7, with TRBD1 identical over 7 bases. With 8 bases clipped from V and 0 bases from J, the junction kept 1 base outside the gene matches. This CDR3 spans 12 amino acids. Germline CDR1 MGHDK, CDR2 SYGVNS. CDR3 nucleotides: TGTGCCAGCGGGACAGTCTCCTACGAGCAGTACTTC. Its translation is CASGTVSYEQYF.

The chain links TRBV18 to TRBJ2-3, with TRBD2 identical over 10 bases. Trimming cost V 8 bases and J 4 bases; bases outside gene matches: 6. CDR1 KGHSH and CDR2 LQKENI come from the germline V gene. The length of the CDR3 is 14 residues. The CDR3 DNA is TGTGCCAGCCGGGCGAGCGGGAGGGCAGATACGCAGTATTTT. Translating gives CASRASGRADTQYF.

V gene TRBV30 combines with J gene TRBJ1-4, with 7 bases aligning to TRBD1. Germline values: CDR1 GTSNPN, CDR2 SVGIG (reference sequence). V lost 0 bases, J lost 7 bases, and 5 bases stayed unmatched. CDR3 length: 14 amino acids. The CDR3 here is CAWSVSEGAEKLFF. DNA of the CDR3: TGTGCCTGGAGTGTAAGCGAGGGGGCTGAAAAACTGTTTTTT.

The chain has TRBV30 and TRBJ2-5, with a weak D call TRBD2 (6 bases). The V and J ends lost 4 bases and 5 bases respectively, with 14 bases between them. Germline CDR1 GTSNPN, CDR2 SVGIG (reference sequence). The CDR3 contains 13 residues. In DNA, the CDR3 is TGTGCCTGGAAAAAATACGGAGGGGAGACCCAGTACTTC. This translates into CAWKKYGGETQYF.